A single sample gave rise to the 24 T cell receptor beta chains below, sequenced in a study of blood T cell repertoires in COVID-19. Method: immunoSEQ multiplex PCR; TCRdb's copy keeps in-frame clones and lacks some. This sample has tens of thousands of clones; approximately 88% occur once, and the top ten carry 5.4%. The source material was peripheral blood. The source is a man aged 55 to 70 with acute or convalescent COVID-19.

CDR3 region: CASSLEPGAFEKLFF. CDR3 coding DNA: TGTGCCAGCAGCTTGGAACCAGGGGCCTTTGAAAAACTGTTTTTT. This rearrangement joins TRBV5-5 to TRBJ1-4, with D maybe TRBD1 (6 bases). Germline V gene lookup returns CDR1 SGHKS and CDR2 YYEKEE (reference sequence). V lost 0 bases, J lost 7 bases, and 13 bases lay in between. The CDR3 is made up of 15 amino acids.

The chain uses TRBV2 and TRBJ1-1; D is ambiguous. The V gene's germline CDR1 is SNHLY and CDR2 FYNNEI. Trimming pared 7 bases from V and 3 bases from J, leaving 6 bases between. CDR3 length equals 11 residues. CDR3 coding DNA: TGTGCCAGCAATCTGTACACTGAAGCTTTCTTT. Encoded protein: CASNLYTEAFF.

This clone appeared once. J is TRBJ2-1 and V is TRBV5-6; D is perhaps TRBD2 (6 bases). Germline V CDR1 and CDR2: SGHDT, YYEEEE. The CDR3 covers 16 residues. The V gene lost 1 base and the J gene lost 3 bases, with 14 bases spanning the gap. DNA of the CDR3: TGTGCCAGCAGCTTGCTCGGGGAGGCGAACTACAATGAGCAGTTCTTC. Its protein is CASSLLGEANYNEQFF.

This rearrangement joins TRBV5-3 to TRBJ2-2, with D perhaps matching TRBD1 (6 bases). TRBV5-3 is reported as an ORF; its role is uncertain. The ends were cut back, 4 bases at V and 8 bases at J, with 15 bases in the middle. This CDR3 comprises 14 residues. Here the CDR3 reads CARSRGQPTGELFF. The DNA for the CDR3 is TGTGCCAGAAGCCGCGGACAGCCCACTGGGGAGCTGTTTTTT.

This chain links TRBV2 with TRBJ2-3; D not resolved. Trimming left V 7 bases short and J 1 base short, with 9 bases between. Germline V gene data show CDR1 as SNHLY and CDR2 as FYNNEI. The CDR3 loop spans 13 amino acids. CDR3: CASKVSGTDTQYF. CDR3 bases: TGTGCCAGCAAGGTCAGCGGCACAGATACGCAGTATTTT.

The chain employs TRBV5-8 and TRBJ1-1; a possible D gene is TRBD1 (6 bases). Trimming pared 0 bases from V and 0 bases from J, leaving 15 bases between. CDR1 and CDR2 from the germline V gene are SGHTS and YDEGEE. This CDR3 spans 17 amino acids. The CDR3 DNA sequence: TGTGCCAGCAGCTTGGATCCGGGGACACTTTTGAACACTGAAGCTTTCTTT. It yields the protein CASSLDPGTLLNTEAFF. The whole variable domain, filled in from reference TRBV5-8 and TRBJ1-1, reads EAGVTQSPTHLIKTRGQQATLRCSPISGHTSVYWYQQALGLGLQFLLWYDEGEERNRGNFPPRFSGRQFPNYSSELNVNALELEDSALYLCASSLDPGTLLNTEAFFGQGTRLTVV.

J is TRBJ1-6 and V is TRBV7-2; D is undetermined. V dropped 1 base and J dropped 3 bases, with 10 bases sitting between them. The germline V gene has CDR1 SGHTA and CDR2 FQGNSA. The CDR3 runs 16 residues. CDR3 region: CASSLVYSNYNSPLHF. The CDR3 nucleotides read TGTGCCAGCAGCTTAGTGTACAGCAACTATAATTCACCCCTCCACTTT.

The genes are TRBV11-2 and TRBJ1-5; D is uncertain. The CDR3 loop spans 16 amino acids. CDR1 is SGHAT, CDR2 FQNNGV, per germline. V was trimmed by 5 bases and J by 2 bases, leaving 16 bases between them. In DNA form, the CDR3 reads TGTGCCAGCAGCGCCTCTCCAGTACCCGGCAATCAGCCCCAGCATTTT. It is translated as CASSASPVPGNQPQHF.

The chain links TRBV3-1 (or the pseudogene TRBV3-2) to TRBJ1-2; no clear D. Germline CDR1 is LGHDT and CDR2 is YNNKEL (reference sequence). The CDR3 runs 13 residues. Deletions cut 1 base from V and 8 bases from J, with 11 bases between. The CDR3: CASSQVNGGGYTF. DNA of the CDR3: TGTGCCAGCAGCCAAGTCAATGGAGGAGGCTACACCTTC.

J is TRBJ2-7 and V is TRBV5-6, with D unresolved. The ends were cut back, 0 bases at V and 2 bases at J, with 12 bases in the middle. Germline loops: CDR1 SGHDT, CDR2 YYEEEE. The length of the CDR3 is 15 residues. The CDR3 loop is CASSLGQYPPYEQYF. The DNA of the CDR3 is TGTGCCAGCAGCTTGGGACAATATCCGCCCTACGAGCAGTACTTC.

The rearrangement joins TRBV7-2 to TRBJ2-3; TRBD2 agrees at 10 bases. In germline, CDR1 is SGHTA, CDR2 FQGNSA. V shed 3 bases, J shed 3 bases, and the junction held 9 bases outside the gene matches. This CDR3 is 17 amino acids long. CDR3 DNA: TGTGCCAGCAGCTTGGACCCACTAGCGGGGTTGACAGATACGCAGTATTTT. This sequence encodes CASSLDPLAGLTDTQYF. The variable domain in full, with the rest retrieved from reference TRBV7-2 and TRBJ2-3, is GAGVSQSPSNKVTEKGKDVELRCDPISGHTALYWYRQSLGQGLEFLIYFQGNSAPDKSGLPSDRFSAERTGGSVSTLTIQRTQQEDSAVYLCASSLDPLAGLTDTQYFGPGTRLTVL.

V gene TRBV7-7 combines with J gene TRBJ2-7; 9 nucleotides align to TRBD2. CDR1 and CDR2 (germline): SSHAT, FNYEAQ (reference sequence). The junction had 14 bases not matched to a gene; V was cut back by 10 bases and J by 1 base. This CDR3 is 16 amino acids long. The CDR3 loop reads CATRTSAYERSYEQYF. DNA for the CDR3: TGTGCCACCAGGACTAGCGCATATGAGCGGTCCTACGAGCAGTACTTC.

The rearrangement links TRBV3-1 (or the pseudogene TRBV3-2) to TRBJ2-3; 8 bases map to TRBD1. CDR1 and CDR2 (germline): LGHDT, YNNKEL (reference sequence). V lost 8 bases to trimming and J lost 2 bases; unmatched junction nucleotides: 6. The CDR3 consists of 14 residues. Written as DNA, the CDR3 is TGTGCCAGCTCCTCGGACAGGGACACAGATACGCAGTATTTT. Its protein product is CASSSDRDTDTQYF.

The J gene is TRBJ1-5, the V gene TRBV5-1; no clear D. V dropped 5 bases and J dropped 5 bases, with 11 bases sitting between them. The V gene's germline CDR1 is SGHRS and CDR2 YFSETQ. The CDR3 totals 13 residues. CDR3 amino acids: CASSRERDQPQHF. In DNA form, the CDR3 reads TGCGCCAGCAGTCGGGAGCGCGATCAGCCCCAGCATTTT.

The rearrangement joins TRBV5-6 to TRBJ1-1, with 9 bases identical to TRBD1. The CDR3 runs to 15 residues. V lost 1 base to trimming and J lost 0 bases; unmatched junction nucleotides: 1. The germline V gene encodes CDR1 SGHDT and CDR2 YYEEEE. CDR3 bases: TGTGCCAGCAGCTTGAGGGACAGGGTGAACACTGAAGCTTTCTTT. The encoded protein is CASSLRDRVNTEAFF.

This chain connects TRBV7-9 to TRBJ1-4, with D tentatively TRBD1 (5 bases). Germline CDR1 is SEHNR and CDR2 is FQNEAQ (reference sequence). V shed 4 bases and J shed 4 bases, with 16 bases lying between them. CDR3 length: 16 residues. This chain's CDR3 is CASSSDPGLFNEKLFF. The CDR3, as DNA: TGTGCCAGCAGCTCCGACCCGGGACTTTTTAATGAAAAACTGTTTTTT. Looking up the rest from reference TRBV7-9 and TRBJ1-4 gives the full variable domain: DTGVSQNPRHKITKRGQNVTFRCDPISEHNRLYWYRQTLGQGPEFLTYFQNEAQLEKSRLLSDRFSAERPKGSFSTLEIQRTEQGDSAMYLCASSSDPGLFNEKLFFGSGTQLSVL.

The chain recombines TRBV29-1 with TRBJ2-3, with TRBD1 matching 8 bases. V trimming: 6 bases; J trimming: 4 bases; junction bases outside the gene matches: 6. From germline, CDR1 is SQVTM and CDR2 ANQGSEA. The CDR3 has 13 residues. The CDR3 DNA is TGCAGCGTAGCTAGGACAGGGTCAGATACGCAGTATTTT. Translating gives CSVARTGSDTQYF.

The chain couples TRBV5-4 to TRBJ1-2; TRBD1 might be the D (5 bases). The V end lost 4 bases, the J end lost 7 bases, and 20 bases lay between the germline ends. Germline CDR1 is SGHNT and CDR2 is YYREEE (reference sequence). The CDR3 is made up of 15 amino acids. CDR3 in amino acids: CASSPGGKGKGGYTF. DNA of the CDR3: TGTGCCAGCAGCCCGGGGGGGAAGGGGAAGGGTGGCTACACCTTC.

The V call is TRBV19, the J call TRBJ2-1, with D possibly matching TRBD2 (6 bases). The germline CDR1 and CDR2 sequences are LNHDA and SQIVND (reference sequence). The CDR3 totals 15 residues. V lost 4 bases and J 5 bases, leaving 15 bases between the germline ends. This CDR3 is CASSSQGGIDNEQFF. CDR3 bases: TGTGCCAGTAGTAGCCAGGGAGGAATCGACAATGAGCAGTTCTTC.

The chain joins TRBV5-4 to TRBJ2-3; D may be TRBD2 (5 bases). Between the trimmed V and J ends, which lost 4 bases and 3 bases, there was a span of 12 bases. Germline lookup yields CDR1 SGHNT and CDR2 YYREEE (reference sequence). The CDR3 contains 14 residues. CDR3 in amino acids: CASSLSGGTDTQYF. Written as DNA, the CDR3 is TGTGCCAGCAGCCTGAGCGGCGGAACAGATACGCAGTATTTT.

V is TRBV7-9 and J is TRBJ2-2; D gene uncertain. Germline V gene data show CDR1 as SEHNR and CDR2 as FQNEAQ (reference sequence). This CDR3 has 17 residues. The V end lost 2 bases, the J end lost 3 bases, and 16 bases lay between the germline ends. The CDR3: CASSLSYSPDYTGELFF. The CDR3 DNA reads TGTGCCAGCAGCTTAAGTTATAGCCCCGACTACACCGGGGAGCTGTTTTTT.

This chain joins TRBV27 and TRBJ1-2, with 10 positions matching TRBD1. The CDR3 is 19 amino acids. V shed 5 bases, J shed 3 bases, and the junction held 18 bases outside the gene matches. Per the germline V gene, CDR1 is MNHEY and CDR2 is SMNVEV (reference sequence). As DNA, the CDR3 is TGTGCCAGCAGTCACTACCTCGCCCCGGGACAGGGGCCGTACTATGGCTACACCTTC. Translation gives CASSHYLAPGQGPYYGYTF.

The V gene is TRBV30, the J gene TRBJ2-6; perhaps TRBD1 as D (5 bases). Germline V CDR1 and CDR2: GTSNPN, SVGIG (reference sequence). The CDR3 is made up of 13 amino acids. V shed 4 bases and J shed 1 base, with 5 bases lying between them. CDR3 nucleotides: TGTGCCTGGAAGGGGTCTGGGGCCAACGTCCTGACTTTC. Translated, it gives CAWKGSGANVLTF.

This chain uses TRBV5-1 with TRBJ1-2, with no clear D. V was cut by 3 bases and J by 4 bases, with 16 bases left in between. The CDR3 has 15 amino acids. Germline V CDR1 and CDR2: SGHRS, YFSETQ. The CDR3 sequence is CASSSQVADGYGYTF. The CDR3 coding sequence is TGCGCCAGCAGCTCCCAGGTCGCTGACGGCTATGGCTACACCTTC.